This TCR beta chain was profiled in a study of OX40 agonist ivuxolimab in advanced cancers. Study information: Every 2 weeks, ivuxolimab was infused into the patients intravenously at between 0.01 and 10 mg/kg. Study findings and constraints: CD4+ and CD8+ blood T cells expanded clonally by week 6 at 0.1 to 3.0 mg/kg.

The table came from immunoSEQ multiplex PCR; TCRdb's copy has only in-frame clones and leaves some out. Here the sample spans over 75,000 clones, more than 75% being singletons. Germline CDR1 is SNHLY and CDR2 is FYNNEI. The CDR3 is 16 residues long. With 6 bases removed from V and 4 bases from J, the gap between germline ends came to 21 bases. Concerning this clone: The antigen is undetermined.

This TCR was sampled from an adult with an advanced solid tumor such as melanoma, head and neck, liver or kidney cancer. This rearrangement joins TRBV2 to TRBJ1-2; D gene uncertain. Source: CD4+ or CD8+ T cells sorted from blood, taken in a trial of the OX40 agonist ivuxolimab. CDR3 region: CASRALRESLGYGYTF. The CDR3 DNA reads TGTGCCAGCAGGGCGCTCCGGGAGTCCTTGGGCTATGGCTACACCTTC. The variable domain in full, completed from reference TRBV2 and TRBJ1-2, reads EPEVTQTPSHQVTQMGQEVILRCVPISNHLYFYWYRQILGQKVEFLVSFYNNEISEKSEIFDDQFSVERPDGSNFTLKIRSTKLEDSAMYFCASRALRESLGYGYTFGSGTRLTVV.